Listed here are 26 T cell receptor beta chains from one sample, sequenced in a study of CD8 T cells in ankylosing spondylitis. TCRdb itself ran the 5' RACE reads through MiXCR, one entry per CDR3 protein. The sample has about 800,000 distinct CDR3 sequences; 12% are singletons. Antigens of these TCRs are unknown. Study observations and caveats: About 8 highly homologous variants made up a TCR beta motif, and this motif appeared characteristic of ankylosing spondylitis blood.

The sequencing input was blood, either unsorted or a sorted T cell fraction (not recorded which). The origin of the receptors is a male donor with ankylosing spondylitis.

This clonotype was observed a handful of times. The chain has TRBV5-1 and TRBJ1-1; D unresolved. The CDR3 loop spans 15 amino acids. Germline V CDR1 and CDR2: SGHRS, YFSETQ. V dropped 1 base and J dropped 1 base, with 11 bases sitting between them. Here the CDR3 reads CASSLLGSGNTEAFF. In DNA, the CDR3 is TGCGCCAGCAGCTTGTTGGGGAGTGGGAACACTGAAGCTTTCTTT.

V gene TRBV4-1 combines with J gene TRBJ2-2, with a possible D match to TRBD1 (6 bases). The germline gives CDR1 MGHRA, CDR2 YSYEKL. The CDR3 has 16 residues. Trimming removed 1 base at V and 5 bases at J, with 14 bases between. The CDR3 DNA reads TGCGCCAGCAGCCAAGTTGGCAGGGGTAGGACCGGGGAGCTGTTTTTT. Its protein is CASSQVGRGRTGELFF.

CDR3 nucleotide sequence: TGCAGTGCTAGAGATTACCGGAACTACAATGAGCAGTTCTTC. It is translated as CSARDYRNYNEQFF. The chain couples TRBV20-1 to TRBJ2-1; D not resolved. The V end lost 0 bases, the J end lost 3 bases, and 9 bases lay between the germline ends. The CDR3 totals 14 residues. From germline, CDR1 is DFQATT and CDR2 SNEGSKA (reference sequence).

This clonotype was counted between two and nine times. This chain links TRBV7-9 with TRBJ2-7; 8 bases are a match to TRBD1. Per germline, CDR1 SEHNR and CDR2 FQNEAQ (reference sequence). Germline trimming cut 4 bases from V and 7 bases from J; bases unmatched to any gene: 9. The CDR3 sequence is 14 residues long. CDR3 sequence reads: CASSSNDRGREQYF. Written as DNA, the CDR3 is TGTGCCAGCAGCTCTAACGACAGGGGAAGAGAGCAGTACTTC.

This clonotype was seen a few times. Here the CDR3 reads CASSWRVLVPDNEQFF. The CDR3, as DNA: TGTGCCAGCAGCTGGAGGGTGCTAGTCCCCGACAATGAGCAGTTCTTC. J is TRBJ2-1 and V is TRBV5-5; weak D call: TRBD2 (6 bases). CDR3 length: 16 residues. V lost 3 bases, J lost 5 bases, and 18 bases lay in between. Germline V gene data show CDR1 as SGHKS and CDR2 as YYEKEE (reference sequence).

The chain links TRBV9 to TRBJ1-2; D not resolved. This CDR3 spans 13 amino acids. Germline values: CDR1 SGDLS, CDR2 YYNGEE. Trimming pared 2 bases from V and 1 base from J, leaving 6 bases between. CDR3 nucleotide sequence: TGTGCCAGCAGCGTCAGTTTTAACTATGGCTACACCTTC. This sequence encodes CASSVSFNYGYTF.

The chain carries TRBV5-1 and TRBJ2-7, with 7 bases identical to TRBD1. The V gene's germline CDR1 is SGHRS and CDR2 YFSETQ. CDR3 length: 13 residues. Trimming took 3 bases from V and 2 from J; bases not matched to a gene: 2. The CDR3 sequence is CASSWQGAYEQYF. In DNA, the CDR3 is TGCGCCAGCAGCTGGCAGGGGGCCTACGAGCAGTACTTC.

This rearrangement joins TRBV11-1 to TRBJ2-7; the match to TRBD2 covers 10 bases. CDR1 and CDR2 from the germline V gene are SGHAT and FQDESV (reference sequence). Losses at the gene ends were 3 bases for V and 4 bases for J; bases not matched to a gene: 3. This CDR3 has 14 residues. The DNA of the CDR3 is TGTGCCAGCAGCTTCGGGACTAGCGTGTACGAGCAGTACTTC. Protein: CASSFGTSVYEQYF.

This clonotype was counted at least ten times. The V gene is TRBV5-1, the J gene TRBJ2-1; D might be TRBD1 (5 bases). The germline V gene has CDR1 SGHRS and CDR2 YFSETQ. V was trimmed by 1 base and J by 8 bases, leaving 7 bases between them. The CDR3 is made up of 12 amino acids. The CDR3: CASSLTGYEQFF. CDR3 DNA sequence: TGCGCCAGCAGCTTGACAGGCTATGAGCAGTTCTTC.

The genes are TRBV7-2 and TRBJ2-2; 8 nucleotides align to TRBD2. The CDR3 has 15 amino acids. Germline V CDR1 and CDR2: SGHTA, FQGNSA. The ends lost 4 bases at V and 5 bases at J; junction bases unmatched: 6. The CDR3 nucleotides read TGTGCCAGCAGCTACCAGCGGGAGAGAACCGGGGAGCTGTTTTTT. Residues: CASSYQRERTGELFF. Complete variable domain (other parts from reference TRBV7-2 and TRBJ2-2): GAGVSQSPSNKVTEKGKDVELRCDPISGHTALYWYRQSLGQGLEFLIYFQGNSAPDKSGLPSDRFSAERTGGSVSTLTIQRTQQEDSAVYLCASSYQRERTGELFFGEGSRLTVL.

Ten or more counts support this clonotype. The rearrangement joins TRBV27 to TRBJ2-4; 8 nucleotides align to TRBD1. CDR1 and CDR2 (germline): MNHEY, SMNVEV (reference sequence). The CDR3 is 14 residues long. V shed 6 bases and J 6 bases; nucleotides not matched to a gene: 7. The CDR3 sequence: CASSIRGPTNIQYF. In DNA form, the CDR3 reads TGTGCCAGCAGCATCAGGGGGCCGACAAACATTCAGTACTTC.

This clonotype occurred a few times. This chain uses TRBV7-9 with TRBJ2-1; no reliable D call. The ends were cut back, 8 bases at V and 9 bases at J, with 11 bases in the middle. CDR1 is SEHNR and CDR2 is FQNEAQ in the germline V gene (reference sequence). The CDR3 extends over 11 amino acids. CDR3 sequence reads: CASGDQVEQFF. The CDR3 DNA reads TGTGCCAGCGGGGATCAGGTTGAGCAGTTCTTC. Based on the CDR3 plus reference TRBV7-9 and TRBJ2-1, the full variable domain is DTGVSQNPRHKITKRGQNVTFRCDPISEHNRLYWYRQTLGQGPEFLTYFQNEAQLEKSRLLSDRFSAERPKGSFSTLEIQRTEQGDSAMYLCASGDQVEQFFGPGTRLTVL.

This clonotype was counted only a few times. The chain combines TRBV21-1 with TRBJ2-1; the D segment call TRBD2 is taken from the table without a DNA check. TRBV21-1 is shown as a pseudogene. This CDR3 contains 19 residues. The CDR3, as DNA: TGTGCCAGCAGCAAAGTAAACGGAGGCCCCATTCCTCCTTACAATGAGCAGTTCTTC. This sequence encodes CASSKVNGGPIPPYNEQFF.

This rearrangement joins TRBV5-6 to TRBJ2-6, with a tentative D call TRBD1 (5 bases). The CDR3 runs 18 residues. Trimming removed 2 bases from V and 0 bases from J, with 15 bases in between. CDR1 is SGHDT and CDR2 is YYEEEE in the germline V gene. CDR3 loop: CASSLVTGPTSGANVLTF. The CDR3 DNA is TGTGCCAGCAGCTTAGTCACAGGTCCAACCTCTGGGGCCAACGTCCTGACTTTC. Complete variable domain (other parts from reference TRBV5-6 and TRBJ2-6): DAGVTQSPTHLIKTRGQQVTLRCSPKSGHDTVSWYQQALGQGPQFIFQYYEEEERQRGNFPDRFSGHQFPNYSSELNVNALLLGDSALYLCASSLVTGPTSGANVLTFGAGSRLTVL.

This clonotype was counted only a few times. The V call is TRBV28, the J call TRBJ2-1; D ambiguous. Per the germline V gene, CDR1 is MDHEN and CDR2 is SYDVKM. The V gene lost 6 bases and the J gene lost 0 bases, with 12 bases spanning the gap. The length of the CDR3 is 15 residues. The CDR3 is CASSPLRSSYNEQFF. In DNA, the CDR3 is TGTGCCAGCAGCCCCCTACGAAGCTCCTACAATGAGCAGTTCTTC.

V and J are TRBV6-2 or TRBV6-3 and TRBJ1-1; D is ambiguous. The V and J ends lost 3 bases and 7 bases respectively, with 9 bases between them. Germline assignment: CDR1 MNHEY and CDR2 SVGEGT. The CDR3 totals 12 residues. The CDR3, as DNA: TGTGCCAGCAGTTATTTTTTCAGTGAAGCTTTCTTT. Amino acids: CASSYFFSEAFF.

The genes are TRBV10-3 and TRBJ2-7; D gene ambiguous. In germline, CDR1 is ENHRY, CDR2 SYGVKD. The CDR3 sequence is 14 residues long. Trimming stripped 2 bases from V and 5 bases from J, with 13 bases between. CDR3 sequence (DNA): TGTGCCATCAGTGAGCAACCTTCCCGGGACGAGCAGTACTTC. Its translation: CAISEQPSRDEQYF.

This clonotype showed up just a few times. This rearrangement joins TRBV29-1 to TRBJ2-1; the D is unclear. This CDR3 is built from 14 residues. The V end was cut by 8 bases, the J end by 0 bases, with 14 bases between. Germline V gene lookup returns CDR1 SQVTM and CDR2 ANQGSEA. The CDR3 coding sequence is TGCAGCTTCCTCCCTGCTAGCTCCTACAATGAGCAGTTCTTC. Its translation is CSFLPASSYNEQFF.

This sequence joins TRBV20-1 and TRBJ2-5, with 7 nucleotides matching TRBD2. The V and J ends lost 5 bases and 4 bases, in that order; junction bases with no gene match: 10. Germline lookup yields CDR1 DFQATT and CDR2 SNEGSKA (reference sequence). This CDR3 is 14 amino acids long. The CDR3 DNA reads TGCAGTGCTCTACTAGCGATCAAACGAGAGACCCAGTACTTC. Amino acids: CSALLAIKRETQYF.

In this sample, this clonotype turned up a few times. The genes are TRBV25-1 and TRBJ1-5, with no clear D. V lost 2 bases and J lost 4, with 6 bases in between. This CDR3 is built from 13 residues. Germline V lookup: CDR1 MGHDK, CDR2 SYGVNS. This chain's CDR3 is CASSERANQPQHF. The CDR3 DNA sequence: TGTGCCAGCAGTGAACGGGCAAATCAGCCCCAGCATTTT.

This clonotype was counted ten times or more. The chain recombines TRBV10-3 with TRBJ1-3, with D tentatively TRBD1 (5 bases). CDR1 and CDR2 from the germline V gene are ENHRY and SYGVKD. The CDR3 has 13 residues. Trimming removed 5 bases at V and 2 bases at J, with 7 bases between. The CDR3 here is CAISPGTGNTIYF. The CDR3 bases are TGTGCCATCAGTCCAGGGACTGGAAACACCATATATTTT.

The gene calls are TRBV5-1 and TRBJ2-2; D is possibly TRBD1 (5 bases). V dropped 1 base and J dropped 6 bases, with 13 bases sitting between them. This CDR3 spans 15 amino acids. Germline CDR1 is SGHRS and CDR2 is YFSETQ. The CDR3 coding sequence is TGCGCCAGCAGCTTGCCTACAGGATTGTCCGGGGAGCTGTTTTTT. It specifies CASSLPTGLSGELFF.

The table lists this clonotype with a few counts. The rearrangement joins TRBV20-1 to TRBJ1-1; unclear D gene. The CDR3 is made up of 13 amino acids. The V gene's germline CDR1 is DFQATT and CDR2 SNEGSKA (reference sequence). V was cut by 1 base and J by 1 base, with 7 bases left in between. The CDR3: CSARGGGNTEAFF. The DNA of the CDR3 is TGCAGTGCTAGAGGGGGAGGGAACACTGAAGCTTTCTTT.

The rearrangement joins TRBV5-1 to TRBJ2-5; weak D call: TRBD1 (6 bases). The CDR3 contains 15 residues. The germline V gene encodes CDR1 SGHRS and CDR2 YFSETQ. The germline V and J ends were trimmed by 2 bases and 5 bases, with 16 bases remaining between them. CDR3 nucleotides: TGCGCCAGCAGCTTAGGTACCAGGGGTGGGGAGACCCAGTACTTC. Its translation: CASSLGTRGGETQYF.

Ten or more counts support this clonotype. CDR3 residues: CSVGRFQNTEAFF. The CDR3 DNA sequence: TGCAGCGTTGGTAGGTTTCAGAACACTGAAGCTTTCTTT. The chain is built from TRBV29-1 and TRBJ1-1; D remains unclear. The CDR3 extends over 13 amino acids. Germline V gene sequence: CDR1 SQVTM, CDR2 ANQGSEA. With 4 bases removed from V and 1 base from J, the gap between germline ends came to 10 bases.

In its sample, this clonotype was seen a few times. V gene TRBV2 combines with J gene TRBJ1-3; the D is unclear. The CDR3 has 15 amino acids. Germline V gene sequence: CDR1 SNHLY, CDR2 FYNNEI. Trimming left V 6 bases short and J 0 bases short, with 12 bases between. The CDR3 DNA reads TGTGCCAGCAGCCAGACCAGCCTCTCTGGAAACACCATATATTTT. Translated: CASSQTSLSGNTIYF. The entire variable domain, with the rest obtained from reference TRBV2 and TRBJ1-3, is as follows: EPEVTQTPSHQVTQMGQEVILRCVPISNHLYFYWYRQILGQKVEFLVSFYNNEISEKSEIFDDQFSVERPDGSNFTLKIRSTKLEDSAMYFCASSQTSLSGNTIYFGEGSWLTVV.